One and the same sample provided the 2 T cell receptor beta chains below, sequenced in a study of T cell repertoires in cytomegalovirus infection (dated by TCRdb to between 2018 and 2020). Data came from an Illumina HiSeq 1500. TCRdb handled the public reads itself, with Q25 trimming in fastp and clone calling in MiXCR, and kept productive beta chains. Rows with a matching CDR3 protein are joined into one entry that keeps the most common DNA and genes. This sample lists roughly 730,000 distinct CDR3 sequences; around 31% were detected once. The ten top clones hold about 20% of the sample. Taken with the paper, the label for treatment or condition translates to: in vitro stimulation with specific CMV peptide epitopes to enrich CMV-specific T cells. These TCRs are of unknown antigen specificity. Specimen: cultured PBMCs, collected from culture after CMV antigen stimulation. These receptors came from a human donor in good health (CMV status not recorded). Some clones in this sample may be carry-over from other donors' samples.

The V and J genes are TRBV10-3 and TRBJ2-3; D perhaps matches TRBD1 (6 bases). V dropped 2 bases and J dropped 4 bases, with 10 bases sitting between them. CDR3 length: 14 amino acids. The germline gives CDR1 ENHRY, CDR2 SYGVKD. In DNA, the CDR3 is TGTGCCATCAGTGAGCACAGGGTTCCAGATACGCAGTATTTT. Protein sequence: CAISEHRVPDTQYF.

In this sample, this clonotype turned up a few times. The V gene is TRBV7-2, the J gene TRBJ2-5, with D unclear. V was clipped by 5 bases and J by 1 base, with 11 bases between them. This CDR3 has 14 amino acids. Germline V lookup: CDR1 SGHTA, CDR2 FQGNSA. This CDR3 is CASSPGAGQETQYF. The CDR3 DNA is TGTGCCAGCAGCCCGGGCGCCGGCCAAGAGACCCAGTACTTC.